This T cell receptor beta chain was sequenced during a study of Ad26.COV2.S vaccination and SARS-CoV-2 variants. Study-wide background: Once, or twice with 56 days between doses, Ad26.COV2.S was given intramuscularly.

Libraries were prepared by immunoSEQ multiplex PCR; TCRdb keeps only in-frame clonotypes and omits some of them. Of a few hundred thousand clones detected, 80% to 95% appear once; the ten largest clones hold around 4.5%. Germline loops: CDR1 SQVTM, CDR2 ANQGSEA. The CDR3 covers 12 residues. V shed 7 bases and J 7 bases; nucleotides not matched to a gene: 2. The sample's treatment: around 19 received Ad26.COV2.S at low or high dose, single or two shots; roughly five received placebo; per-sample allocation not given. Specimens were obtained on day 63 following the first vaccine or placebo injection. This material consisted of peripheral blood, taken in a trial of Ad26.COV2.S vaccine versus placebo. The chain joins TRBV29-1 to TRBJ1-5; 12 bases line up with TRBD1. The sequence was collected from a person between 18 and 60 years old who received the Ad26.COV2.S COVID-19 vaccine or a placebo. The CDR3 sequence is CSAGTGGQPQHF. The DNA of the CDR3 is TGCAGCGCTGGGACAGGGGGCCAGCCCCAGCATTTT.